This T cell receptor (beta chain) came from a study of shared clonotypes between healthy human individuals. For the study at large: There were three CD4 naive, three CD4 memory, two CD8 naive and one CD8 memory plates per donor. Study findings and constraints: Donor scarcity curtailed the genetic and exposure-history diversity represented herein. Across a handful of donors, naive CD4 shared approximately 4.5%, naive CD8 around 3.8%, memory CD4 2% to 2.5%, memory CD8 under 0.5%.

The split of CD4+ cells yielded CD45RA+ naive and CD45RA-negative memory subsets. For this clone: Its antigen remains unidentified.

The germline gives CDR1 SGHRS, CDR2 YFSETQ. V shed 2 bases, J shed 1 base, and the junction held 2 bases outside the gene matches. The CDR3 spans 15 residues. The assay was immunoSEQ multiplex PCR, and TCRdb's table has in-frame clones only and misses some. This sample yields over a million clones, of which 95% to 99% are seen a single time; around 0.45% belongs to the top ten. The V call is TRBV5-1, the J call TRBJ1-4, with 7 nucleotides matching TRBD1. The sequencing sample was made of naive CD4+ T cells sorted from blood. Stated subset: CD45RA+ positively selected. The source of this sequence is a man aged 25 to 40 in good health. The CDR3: CASSLNRGTNEKLFF. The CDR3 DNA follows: TGCGCCAGCAGCTTAAACAGGGGAACTAATGAAAAACTGTTTTTT.